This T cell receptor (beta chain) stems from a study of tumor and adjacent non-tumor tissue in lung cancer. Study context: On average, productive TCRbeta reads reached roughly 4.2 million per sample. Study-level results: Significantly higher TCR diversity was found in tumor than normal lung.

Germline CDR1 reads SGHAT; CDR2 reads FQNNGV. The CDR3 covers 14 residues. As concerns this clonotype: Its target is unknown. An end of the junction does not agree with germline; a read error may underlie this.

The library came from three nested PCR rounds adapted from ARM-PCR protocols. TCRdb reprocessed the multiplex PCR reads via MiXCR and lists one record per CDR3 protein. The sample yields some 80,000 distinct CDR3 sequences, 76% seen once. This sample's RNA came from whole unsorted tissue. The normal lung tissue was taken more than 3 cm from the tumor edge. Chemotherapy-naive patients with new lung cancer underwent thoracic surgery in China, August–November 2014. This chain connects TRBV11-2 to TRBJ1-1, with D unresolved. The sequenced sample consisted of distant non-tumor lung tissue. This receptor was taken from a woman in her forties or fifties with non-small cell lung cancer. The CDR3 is CASSLLMLGNEAFF. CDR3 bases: TGCGCCAGCAGCTTGTTAATGCTGGGAAATGAAGCTTTCTTT.